What follows are 10 T cell receptor beta chains derived from one specimen sequenced in a study of memory CD4+ T cells and cytomegalovirus serostatus (dated by TCRdb to 2018 to 2020). A FACSAria II was used to sort memory CD4+ T cells, defined as single viable CD3+CD4+CD8-CD45RO+ cells. The library was built by means of the immunoSEQ multiplex PCR assay. Here the immuneACCESS table is served through TCRdb, limited to in-frame sequences with V and J called. Missing clones are a known gap in these copies; in checked studies unresolved V genes cover under half, and the rest lacks a known reason. This sample gives 25,000 to 35,000 clones in total; 65% to 80% of them show up just once. 0.6% to 0.65% of the sample is held by the ten biggest clonotypes. The source material was memory CD4+ T cells from blood. The receptor source for this set is an adult in good health and CMV-seronegative. Some clones in this sample may be carry-over from other donors' samples.

This clone appeared a few times. The rearrangement links TRBV4-1 to TRBJ1-2; 7 bases fit TRBD1. There are 13 residues in the CDR3. Per the germline V gene, CDR1 is MGHRA and CDR2 is YSYEKL. V was pared by 0 bases and J by 8 bases, with 3 bases of the junction left unmatched. DNA for the CDR3: TGCGCCAGCAGCCAAGACAGGGGGTTCGGCTACACCTTC. Amino acids: CASSQDRGFGYTF.

The rearrangement uses TRBV6-1 and TRBJ2-2; D is undetermined. CDR1 and CDR2 from the germline V gene are MNHNS and SASEGT. The V end was cut by 6 bases, the J end by 2 bases, with 7 bases between. This CDR3 spans 13 amino acids. In nucleotides, the CDR3 is TGTGCCAGCAGGTCGAGTAACACCGGGGAGCTGTTTTTT. This sequence encodes CASRSSNTGELFF.

The rearrangement links TRBV10-2 to TRBJ2-2; D is undetermined. CDR3 length equals 13 residues. With 1 base removed from V and 4 bases from J, the gap between germline ends came to 4 bases. CDR1 is WSHSY, CDR2 SAAADI, per germline. CDR3 in amino acids: CASSELATGELFF. The CDR3 DNA sequence: TGCGCCAGCAGTGAGTTAGCCACCGGGGAGCTGTTTTTT.

The chain links TRBV6-4 to TRBJ2-2; TRBD1 might be the D (5 bases). Per the germline V gene, CDR1 is MRHNA and CDR2 is SNTAGT. Trimming left V 3 bases short and J 7 bases short, with 12 bases between. The CDR3 has 14 residues. CDR3 sequence reads: CASSEGSQGGELFF. CDR3 sequence (DNA): TGTGCCAGCAGTGAGGGATCCCAGGGCGGGGAGCTGTTTTTT.

This sequence joins TRBV5-4 and TRBJ2-3; D might be TRBD1 (6 bases). V was pared by 4 bases and J by 2 bases, with 17 bases between. The germline CDR1 and CDR2 sequences are SGHNT and YYREEE (reference sequence). The CDR3 totals 16 residues. CDR3 amino acids: CASSRPPTGITDTQYF. The CDR3 region has the DNA TGTGCCAGCAGCCGCCCCCCAACAGGGATCACAGATACGCAGTATTTT.

The rearrangement joins TRBV2 to TRBJ2-2; the D call may be TRBD1 or TRBD2 (5 bases each). Per germline, CDR1 SNHLY and CDR2 FYNNEI. The length of the CDR3 is 17 residues. Trimming took off 6 bases at V and 0 bases at J, with 17 bases between the two ends. The CDR3 here is CASSKINRGTNTGELFF. The CDR3 region has the DNA TGTGCCAGCAGCAAAATTAACCGGGGCACGAACACCGGGGAGCTGTTTTTT.

This clone has a handful of counts. The genes are TRBV5-1 and TRBJ2-6; 11 nucleotides agree with TRBD1. Germline CDR1 and CDR2: SGHRS and YFSETQ. With 3 bases clipped from V and 3 bases from J, the junction kept 2 bases outside the gene matches. The length of the CDR3 is 16 residues. CDR3 in DNA: TGCGCCAGCAGCTGGACAGGGGGCGGTGGGGCCAACGTCCTGACTTTC. Amino acid sequence: CASSWTGGGGANVLTF.

This clone occurred once. V is TRBV5-1 and J is TRBJ1-2, with 7 bases lining up with TRBD1. The CDR3 is 17 amino acids. Germline V gene sequence: CDR1 SGHRS, CDR2 YFSETQ. The junction had 16 bases not matched to a gene; V was cut back by 4 bases and J by 4 bases. The CDR3 reads CASSPGAGGSVFYGYTF. Here the CDR3 DNA reads TGCGCCAGCAGCCCCGGGGCAGGGGGTTCCGTATTCTATGGCTACACCTTC.

V and J are TRBV6-1 and TRBJ1-6; possible D gene TRBD1, 5 bases. Trimming took 6 bases from V and 5 from J, leaving 5 bases between them. In germline, CDR1 is MNHNS, CDR2 SASEGT. The CDR3 covers 12 residues. The CDR3: CASRGDNSPLHF. In DNA form, the CDR3 reads TGTGCCAGCAGAGGGGATAATTCACCCCTCCACTTT.

This clone was detected only once. V and J are TRBV9 and TRBJ1-6, with TRBD1 matching 7 bases. The CDR3 has 14 residues. V gave up 4 bases and J gave up 8 bases; unmatched junction bases: 6. Germline-derived CDR1 and CDR2 are SGDLS and YYNGEE. CDR3 sequence (DNA): TGTGCCAGCAGCTCGACAGGGTTAGATTCACCCCTCCACTTT. It is translated as CASSSTGLDSPLHF.